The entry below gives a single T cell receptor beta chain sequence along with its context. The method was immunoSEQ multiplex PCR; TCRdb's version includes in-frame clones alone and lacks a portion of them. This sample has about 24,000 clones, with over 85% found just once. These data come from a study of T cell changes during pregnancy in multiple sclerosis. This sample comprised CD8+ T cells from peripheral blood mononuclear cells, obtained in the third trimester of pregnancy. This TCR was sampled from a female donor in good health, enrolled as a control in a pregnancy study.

The CDR3 protein is CASSKGATGELFF. In DNA form, the CDR3 reads TGTGCCAGCAGTAAGGGGGCCACCGGGGAGCTGTTTTTT. The J gene is TRBJ2-2, the V gene TRBV6-4; 7 bases fit TRBD1. There are 13 residues in the CDR3. Germline trimming cut 5 bases from V and 4 bases from J; bases unmatched to any gene: 1. Looked up from germline, CDR1 is MRHNA and CDR2 is SNTAGT.